This T cell receptor beta chain was recorded in a study of blood T cell repertoires in COVID-19. Looking at the study overall: The study drew acute and convalescent COVID-19 samples from the United States, Italy and Spain. Sample material is recorded as cDNA or gDNA derived from T cells, B-cell-depleted T cells, or PBMCs.

Per the authors' pipeline: Amplification of reference gene primers was used by the study to estimate nucleated cell counts. TCRdb's copy holds only in-frame clones and misses some; the assay was immunoSEQ multiplex PCR. V and J calls and clone size are those listed in that table; D and trimming were worked out from the DNA. Seen here are 200,000 to 250,000 clones, 82% observed once, and the top ten hold approximately 4%. Germline assignment: CDR1 LGHDT and CDR2 YNNKEL (reference sequence). The CDR3 has 14 amino acids. Deletions cut 1 base from V and 0 bases from J, with 6 bases between. Sequencing input: peripheral blood. This chain connects TRBV3-1 (or the pseudogene TRBV3-2) to TRBJ1-2; no clear D gene. The sequence came from a woman older than 75 with acute or convalescent COVID-19. The CDR3 DNA reads TGTGCCAGCAGCCAAGTTACGGCTAACTATGGCTACACCTTC. It codes for CASSQVTANYGYTF.